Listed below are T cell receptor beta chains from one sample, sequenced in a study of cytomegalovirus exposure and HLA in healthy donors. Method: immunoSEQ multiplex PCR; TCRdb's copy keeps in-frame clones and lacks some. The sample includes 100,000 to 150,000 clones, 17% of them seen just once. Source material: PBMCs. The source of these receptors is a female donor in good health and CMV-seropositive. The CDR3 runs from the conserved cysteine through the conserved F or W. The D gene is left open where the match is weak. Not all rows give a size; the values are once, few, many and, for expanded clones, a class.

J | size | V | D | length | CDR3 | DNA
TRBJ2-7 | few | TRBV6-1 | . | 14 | CAIRARAPGNEQYF | TGTGCCATCCGGGCCAGGGCCCCGGGTAACGAGCAGTACTTC
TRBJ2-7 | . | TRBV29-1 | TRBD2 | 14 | CSVGAGGSSYEQYF | TGCAGCGTTGGAGCGGGAGGGAGCTCCTACGAGCAGTACTTC
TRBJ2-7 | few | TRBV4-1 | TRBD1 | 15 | CASSQRQGVSYEQYF | TGCGCCAGCAGCCAGAGACAGGGAGTTTCGTACGAGCAGTACTTC
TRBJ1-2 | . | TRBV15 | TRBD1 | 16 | CATSREGQGLASGYTF | TGTGCCACCAGCAGAGAGGGACAGGGCCTTGCCTCGGGCTACACCTTC
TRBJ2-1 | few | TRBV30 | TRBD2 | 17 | CAWSGTSGGGSYNEQFF | TGTGCCTGGAGCGGGACTAGCGGGGGGGGCTCCTACAATGAGCAGTTCTTC
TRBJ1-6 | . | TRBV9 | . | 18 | CASSVQPSRKGLNSPLHF | TGTGCCAGCAGCGTCCAACCCTCGCGTAAGGGACTTAATTCACCCCTCCACTTT
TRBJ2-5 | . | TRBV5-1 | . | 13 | CASSPTGQETQYF | TGCGCCAGCAGCCCTACGGGTCAAGAGACCCAGTACTTC
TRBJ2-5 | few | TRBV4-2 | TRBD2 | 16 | CASSSSTSGHQETQYF | TGTGCCAGCAGCTCCTCGACTAGCGGGCACCAAGAGACCCAGTACTTC
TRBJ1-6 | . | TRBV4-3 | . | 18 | CASSQRAVSLITSSPLHF | TGCGCCAGCAGCCAGAGGGCCGTTAGCCTAATTACGAGTTCACCCCTCCACTTT
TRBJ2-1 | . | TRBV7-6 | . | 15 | CASSFGLAMPAEQFF | TGTGCCAGCAGCTTTGGCCTAGCGATGCCCGCTGAGCAGTTCTTC
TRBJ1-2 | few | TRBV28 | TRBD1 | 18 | CASSLIVLGQGIPYGYTF | TGTGCCAGCAGTTTAATTGTTTTGGGACAGGGCATCCCCTATGGCTACACCTTC
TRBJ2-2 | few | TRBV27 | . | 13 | CASSTIQVGELFF | TGTGCCAGCAGTACAATTCAAGTCGGGGAGCTGTTTTTT
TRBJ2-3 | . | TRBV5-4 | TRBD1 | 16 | CASSRTGGAGTDTQYF | TGTGCCAGCAGCAGAACAGGGGGCGCAGGTACAGATACGCAGTATTTT
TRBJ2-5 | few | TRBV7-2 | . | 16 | CASSLTLLMSVETQYF | TGTGCCAGCAGCCTTACCCTTTTAATGTCGGTAGAGACCCAGTACTTC
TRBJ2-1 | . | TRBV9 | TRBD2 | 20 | CASSVGPLRVLAGVNNEQFF | TGTGCCAGCAGCGTAGGGCCACTTCGTGTACTAGCGGGGGTTAACAATGAGCAGTTCTTC
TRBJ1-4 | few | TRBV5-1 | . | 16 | CASSLDAGPGNEKLFF | TGCGCCAGCAGCTTGGACGCGGGGCCAGGTAATGAAAAACTGTTTTTT
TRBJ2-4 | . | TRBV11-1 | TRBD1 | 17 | CASSNRGDLGAKNIQYF | TGTGCCAGCAGCAACAGGGGGGACCTGGGGGCCAAAAACATTCAGTACTTC
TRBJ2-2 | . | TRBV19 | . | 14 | CASSIQGSTGELFF | TGTGCCAGTAGTATCCAGGGTAGCACCGGGGAGCTGTTTTTT
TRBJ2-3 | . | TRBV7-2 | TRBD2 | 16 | CASSSGGRTDTDTQYF | TGTGCCAGCAGCTCAGGCGGGAGGACTGACACAGATACGCAGTATTTT
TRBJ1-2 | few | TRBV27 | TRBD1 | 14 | CASGHRGPLYGYTF | TGTGCCAGCGGGCACAGGGGGCCCCTTTATGGCTACACCTTC
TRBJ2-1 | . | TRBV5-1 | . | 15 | CASSLEPSSYNEQFF | TGCGCCAGCAGCTTGGAGCCTTCCTCCTACAATGAGCAGTTCTTC
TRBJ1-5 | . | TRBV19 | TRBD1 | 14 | CATYRTGGDQPQHF | TGTGCCACATACCGGACAGGGGGGGATCAGCCCCAGCATTTT
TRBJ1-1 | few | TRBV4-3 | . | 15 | CASSPYGRSNTEAFF | TGCGCCAGCAGCCCCTATGGGAGGAGCAACACTGAAGCTTTCTTT
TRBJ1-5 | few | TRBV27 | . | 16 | CASSLYYTLSNQPQHF | TGTGCCAGCAGTTTATACTACACCCTGAGCAATCAGCCCCAGCATTTT
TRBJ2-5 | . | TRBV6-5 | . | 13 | CASSYAPEGTQYF | TGTGCCAGCAGTTACGCCCCGGAGGGGACCCAGTACTTC
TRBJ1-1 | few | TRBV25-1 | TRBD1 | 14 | CASSLGQGGAEAFF | TGTGCCAGCAGCCTAGGACAGGGAGGGGCTGAAGCTTTCTTT
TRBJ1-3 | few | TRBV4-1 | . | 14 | CATSTRGSGNTIYF | TGCGCCACCTCCACCCGAGGCTCTGGAAACACCATATATTTT
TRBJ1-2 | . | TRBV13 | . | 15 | CASSFYRENPYGYTF | TGTGCCAGCAGCTTTTACAGGGAAAATCCCTATGGCTACACCTTC
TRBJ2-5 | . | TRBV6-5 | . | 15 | CASSWDREYQETQYF | TGTGCCAGCAGCTGGGACCGGGAGTACCAAGAGACCCAGTACTTC
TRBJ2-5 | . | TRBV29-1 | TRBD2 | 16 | CSVYGTNVKIQETQYF | TGCAGCGTTTATGGGACTAACGTCAAAATTCAAGAGACCCAGTACTTC
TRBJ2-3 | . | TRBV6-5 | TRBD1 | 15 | CASSYSDRYTDTQYF | TGTGCCAGCAGTTACTCGGACAGGTACACAGATACGCAGTATTTT
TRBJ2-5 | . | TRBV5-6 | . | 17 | CASSPLGRFYFQETQYF | TGTGCCAGCAGCCCCCTAGGCCGATTTTATTTTCAAGAGACCCAGTACTTC
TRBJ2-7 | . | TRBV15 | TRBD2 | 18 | CATSARTSGRSALYEQYF | TGTGCCACCAGCGCACGGACTAGCGGGAGGTCTGCCCTCTACGAGCAGTACTTC
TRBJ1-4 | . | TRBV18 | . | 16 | CASSPLIVGNNEKLFF | TGTGCCAGCTCACCATTAATTGTGGGCAATAATGAAAAACTGTTTTTT
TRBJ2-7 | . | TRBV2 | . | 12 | CASSFSDYEQYF | TGTGCCAGCAGCTTCAGTGACTACGAGCAGTACTTC
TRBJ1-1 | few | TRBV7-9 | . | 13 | CASSKQGNTEAFF | TGTGCCAGCAGCAAACAGGGGAACACTGAAGCTTTCTTT
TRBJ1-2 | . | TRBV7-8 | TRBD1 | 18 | CASSSLLLRQGANYGYTF | TGTGCCAGCAGCTCCCTTCTATTGAGACAGGGAGCTAACTATGGCTACACCTTC
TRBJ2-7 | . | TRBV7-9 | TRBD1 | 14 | CASSADRGINEQYF | TGTGCCAGCAGCGCGGACAGGGGTATCAACGAGCAGTACTTC
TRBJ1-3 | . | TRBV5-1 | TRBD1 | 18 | CASSLAGTGGYSGNTIYF | TGCGCCAGCAGCTTGGCCGGGACAGGGGGCTACTCTGGAAACACCATATATTTT
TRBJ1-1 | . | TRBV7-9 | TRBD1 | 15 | CASSFTGTGGIGAFF | TGTGCCAGCAGTTTTACCGGGACAGGGGGCATCGGAGCTTTCTTT
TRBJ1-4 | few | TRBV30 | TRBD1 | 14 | CAWSDGTGPEKLFF | TGTGCCTGGAGTGACGGGACAGGGCCTGAAAAACTGTTTTTT
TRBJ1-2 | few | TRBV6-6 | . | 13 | CASSADTNYGYTF | TGTGCCAGCAGTGCAGACACTAACTATGGCTACACCTTC
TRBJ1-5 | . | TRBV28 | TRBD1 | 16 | CASSLPQGESNQPQHF | TGTGCCAGCAGTTTGCCACAGGGGGAAAGCAATCAGCCCCAGCATTTT
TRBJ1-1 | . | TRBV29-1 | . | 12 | CSVAPGGGEAFF | TGCAGCGTTGCCCCTGGGGGGGGTGAAGCTTTCTTT
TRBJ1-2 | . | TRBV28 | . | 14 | CASSLYKGESGYTF | TGTGCCAGCAGTTTATACAAGGGGGAAAGCGGCTACACCTTC
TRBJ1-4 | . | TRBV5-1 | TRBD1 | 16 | CASSFKQGATNEKLFF | TGCGCCAGCAGCTTCAAGCAGGGGGCAACTAATGAAAAACTGTTTTTT